This T cell receptor beta chain is from a study of identical twins. Notes on the study in general: Zero-insertion results could be subject to partial confounding by invariant MAIT and iNKT cells.

This CDR3 region has 13 residues. Per the germline V gene, CDR1 is MDHEN and CDR2 is SYDVKM. The ends were cut back, 7 bases at V and 0 bases at J, with 10 bases in the middle. TCRdb reprocessed the 5' RACE reads via MiXCR and lists one record per CDR3 protein. The sample lists about 480,000 distinct CDR3 sequences; 12% to 15% were seen once. Comments on this clonotype: Its specificity is unknown.

The same specimen was also included in a second study, on yellow fever vaccine responses in identical twins. As that report states: Twins' T cell vaccine responses reportedly looked partly convergent, partly personalized.

The sequenced material came from CD4+ T cells sorted from blood. V and J are TRBV28 and TRBJ2-7; possibly TRBD1 for D (6 bases). This clonotype was sampled from a woman younger than 35 in good health. This CDR3 reads CASNGGSSYEQYF. CDR3 coding DNA: TGTGCCAGCAATGGGGGCAGCTCCTACGAGCAGTACTTC.